Listed below are T cell receptor beta chains from one sample, sequenced in a study of cytomegalovirus exposure and HLA in healthy donors. Assay used: immunoSEQ multiplex PCR; TCRdb lists only in-frame clones, some missing. The table records more than 150,000 clones, more than 65% of them present only once. Sequencing was done on a sample of PBMCs. These TCRs come from a girl aged 2-10 years in good health and CMV-seropositive. Each CDR3 is given with its conserved first and last residue. The D gene is left open where the match is weak. Only some rows state a clone size, as once, few, many or a class for expanded clones.

-,TRBV5-1,TRBJ2-7,TRBD2,CASSLGAGDDEQYF,TGCGCCAGCAGCTTGGGAGCGGGAGATGACGAGCAGTACTTC
-,TRBV5-4,TRBJ2-7,TRBD2,CASSLVATSGSYEQYF,TGTGCCAGCAGCTTGGTAGCTACTAGCGGCTCCTACGAGCAGTACTTC
-,TRBV25-1,TRBJ1-3,-,CASSPGAAGNTIYF,TGTGCCAGCTCCCCGGGAGCCGCTGGAAACACCATATATTTT
-,TRBV7-6,TRBJ1-6,TRBD1,CASSRTGTNSPLHF,TGTGCCAGCAGCAGGACAGGGACAAATTCACCCCTCCACTTT
-,TRBV9,TRBJ2-1,TRBD2,CASSEGGGGPFREQFF,TGTGCCAGCAGCGAGGGAGGCGGGGGGCCGTTTAGGGAGCAGTTCTTC
-,TRBV5-1,TRBJ2-3,TRBD2,CASSKLAGTSTDTQYF,TGCGCCAGCAGCAAATTAGCGGGAACCAGCACAGATACGCAGTATTTT
-,TRBV6-5,TRBJ2-7,TRBD2,CASSYAGREYEQYF,TGTGCCAGCAGTTACGCGGGGAGGGAGTACGAGCAGTACTTC
-,TRBV7-2,TRBJ2-2,TRBD1,CASSPDRQNTGELFF,TGTGCCAGCAGTCCGGACAGGCAGAACACCGGGGAGCTGTTTTTT
-,TRBV6-1,TRBJ1-5,TRBD1,CASSEARRQGARSNQPQHF,TGTGCCAGCAGTGAAGCGCGGAGACAGGGGGCACGGAGCAATCAGCCCCAGCATTTT
-,TRBV7-8,TRBJ1-5,TRBD1,CASSSDRGNNQPQHF,TGTGCCAGCAGTTCAGACAGGGGAAACAATCAGCCCCAGCATTTT
-,TRBV4-2,TRBJ2-1,TRBD2,CASSLSLGLAGAYNEQFF,TGTGCCAGCAGCCTGAGCCTGGGACTAGCGGGGGCCTACAATGAGCAGTTCTTC
few,TRBV30,TRBJ1-4,TRBD1,CAWSPPVRGLFF,TGTGCCTGGAGCCCACCCGTCAGGGGGCTGTTTTTT
once,TRBV12-5,TRBJ2-5,TRBD2,CASALGTSGYQETQYF,TGTGCTAGTGCCTTAGGGACTAGCGGGTATCAAGAGACCCAGTACTTC
few,TRBV5-4,TRBJ1-2,TRBD1,CASSAFYRQGDNYGYTF,TGTGCCAGCAGCGCCTTCTACAGACAGGGCGATAACTATGGCTACACCTTC
-,TRBV25-1,TRBJ1-3,-,CASSEWVADTIYF,TGTGCCAGCAGTGAATGGGTTGCGGACACCATATATTTT
-,TRBV19,TRBJ1-3,-,CASSTRQARGNTIYF,TGTGCCAGTAGTACCAGACAGGCGAGAGGAAACACCATATATTTT
-,TRBV5-6,TRBJ2-7,-,CASSFDLDAINEQYF,TGTGCCAGCAGCTTTGACTTAGACGCGATAAACGAGCAGTACTTC
-,TRBV5-1,TRBJ2-1,TRBD2,CASSLIAGATYNEQFF,TGCGCCAGCAGCCTAATAGCGGGGGCCACCTACAATGAGCAGTTCTTC
once,TRBV7-9,TRBJ1-2,-,CASSLRSLGGYTF,TGTGCCAGCAGCTTGCGCAGTCTGGGCGGCTACACCTTC
-,TRBV2,TRBJ1-2,TRBD1,CASSESVGQGYGYTF,TGTGCCAGCAGTGAATCGGTAGGACAGGGCTATGGCTACACCTTC
once,TRBV5-1,TRBJ2-6,TRBD1,CASSPWGGQGQSGANVLTF,TGCGCCAGCAGCCCGTGGGGGGGACAGGGGCAATCTGGGGCCAACGTCCTGACTTTC
once,TRBV30,TRBJ1-1,TRBD1,CAWSKTGITEAFF,TGTGCCTGGAGTAAGACAGGGATCACTGAAGCTTTCTTT
-,TRBV11-3,TRBJ2-7,TRBD1,CASSLAVPGGVEQYF,TGTGCCAGCAGCTTAGCCGTTCCAGGGGGTGTCGAGCAGTACTTC
-,TRBV28,TRBJ2-1,TRBD1,CASSLSGQDSYNEQFF,TGTGCCAGCAGTTTATCGGGACAGGACTCCTACAATGAGCAGTTCTTC
once,TRBV18,TRBJ1-4,-,CASSPDRNEKLFF,TGTGCCAGCTCACCTGACAGAAATGAAAAACTGTTTTTT
-,TRBV9,TRBJ2-3,-,CASSVETGQPTDTQYF,TGTGCCAGCAGCGTAGAGACGGGACAACCCACAGATACGCAGTATTTT
few,TRBV28,TRBJ2-7,-,CASSPLPRDNYEQYF,TGTGCCAGCAGTCCTTTACCCCGGGACAACTACGAGCAGTACTTC
few,TRBV9,TRBJ1-2,-,CASSVGAGRANYGYTF,TGTGCCAGCAGCGTAGGGGCGGGCAGAGCTAACTATGGCTACACCTTC
once,TRBV5-1,TRBJ1-3,-,CASSLGGAGNTIYF,TGCGCCAGCAGCTTAGGAGGGGCTGGAAACACCATATATTTT
-,TRBV5-1,TRBJ2-7,-,CASSLEGGASYEQYF,TGCGCCAGCAGCTTGGAGGGGGGGGCCTCTTACGAGCAGTACTTC
few,TRBV5-1,TRBJ1-4,TRBD1,CASSLGQGNEKLFF,TGCGCCAGCAGCTTGGGACAGGGTAATGAAAAACTGTTTTTT
-,TRBV6-6,TRBJ2-6,TRBD2,CASSWEGTGANVLTF,TGTGCCAGCAGTTGGGAGGGAACTGGGGCCAACGTCCTGACTTTC
-,TRBV5-6,TRBJ2-7,TRBD1,CASRDLGTGVYEQYF,TGTGCCAGCAGGGACCTGGGGACAGGGGTCTACGAGCAGTACTTC
-,TRBV7-9,TRBJ2-3,TRBD2,CSSSLADLAGQITDTQYF,TGTTCCAGCAGCTTAGCGGATTTAGCGGGACAAATCACAGATACGCAGTATTTT
few,TRBV6-1,TRBJ1-2,-,CASSFTRDYGYTF,TGTGCCAGCAGTTTCACCAGGGACTATGGCTACACCTTC
-,TRBV19,TRBJ2-1,-,CASARDSYNEQFF,TGTGCCAGTGCCAGGGATTCGTACAATGAGCAGTTCTTC
-,TRBV10-3,TRBJ2-1,TRBD2,CAISEGLADYNEQFF,TGTGCCATCAGTGAGGGACTAGCGGACTACAATGAGCAGTTCTTC
few,TRBV10-3,TRBJ1-1,-,CAISDSMNTEAFF,TGTGCCATCAGTGACAGTATGAACACTGAAGCTTTCTTT
-,TRBV11-2,TRBJ2-7,TRBD2,CASSRDGRGYEQYF,TGTGCCAGCAGCCGTGACGGGAGGGGATACGAGCAGTACTTC
-,TRBV7-3,TRBJ2-2,-,CASSRKTGILPNTGELFF,TGTGCCAGCAGCCGTAAGACAGGTATCCTACCGAACACCGGGGAGCTGTTTTTT
once,TRBV5-1,TRBJ2-7,TRBD1,CASSPDRASYEQYF,TGCGCCAGCAGCCCGGACAGGGCCAGCTACGAGCAGTACTTC
-,TRBV2,TRBJ1-2,-,CASSFTQGFYGYTF,TGTGCCAGCAGTTTTACACAGGGTTTCTATGGCTACACCTTC
-,TRBV5-1,TRBJ1-4,TRBD1,CASSSDREHEKLFF,TGCGCCAGCAGCTCCGACAGGGAGCACGAAAAACTGTTTTTT
-,TRBV18,TRBJ2-1,-,CASSPAPGPHYNEQFF,TGTGCCAGCTCACCTGCCCCAGGGCCTCACTACAATGAGCAGTTCTTC
once,TRBV2,TRBJ2-3,-,CASGLATDTQYF,TGTGCCAGCGGTTTAGCGACAGATACGCAGTATTTT
-,TRBV5-6,TRBJ2-3,-,CASSYRSGMSVDTQYF,TGTGCCAGCAGCTACCGGTCAGGGATGTCCGTAGATACGCAGTATTTT
-,TRBV6-5,TRBJ2-1,TRBD1,CASSYRGPSYNEQFF,TGTGCCAGCAGTTACAGGGGGCCCTCCTACAATGAGCAGTTCTTC
once,TRBV6-1,TRBJ2-3,-,CASSEQVRGDTQYF,TGTGCCAGTAGTGAACAGGTTCGCGGGGATACGCAGTATTTT
-,TRBV14,TRBJ1-1,-,CASSPKDRIMNTEAFF,TGTGCCAGCAGCCCGAAGGACAGAATCATGAACACTGAAGCTTTCTTT
-,TRBV4-2,TRBJ2-7,TRBD2,CASSLTVAGVAGEQYF,TGTGCCAGCAGCCTCACCGTAGCGGGAGTAGCGGGGGAGCAGTACTTC
-,TRBV6-6,TRBJ1-1,-,CASSYGGEGDTEAFF,TGTGCCAGCAGTTACGGTGGGGAGGGGGACACTGAAGCTTTCTTT
-,TRBV6-1,TRBJ1-2,-,CASSRDTNYGYTF,TGTGCCAGCAGTCGGGACACTAACTATGGCTACACCTTC
-,TRBV28,TRBJ2-1,-,CASSLYMGGTNLGESSYNEQFF,TGTGCCAGCAGCCTTTATATGGGCGGGACGAACTTAGGAGAGAGCTCCTACAATGAGCAGTTCTTC
-,TRBV15,TRBJ1-5,-,CATSRDRYRDQPQHF,TGTGCCACCAGCAGAGATCGCTACAGGGATCAGCCCCAGCATTTT
-,TRBV5-4,TRBJ2-2,TRBD1,CASSLHRDRVTGELFF,TGTGCCAGCAGCCTCCATAGGGACAGGGTAACCGGGGAGCTGTTTTTT